A single sample gave rise to the 5 T cell receptor beta chains below, sequenced in a study of T cell repertoires in ileal Crohn's disease. TCRdb's table, derived via immunoSEQ multiplex PCR, lists solely in-frame clones and lacks some. The sample carries roughly 14,000 clones, 70% recorded once. Source material: ileal tissue. These receptors came from an adult with Crohn's disease.

The rearrangement joins TRBV7-8 to TRBJ1-3, with D uncertain. Germline assignment: CDR1 SGHVS and CDR2 FQNEAQ. V lost 2 bases and J 0 bases, leaving 8 bases between the germline ends. The CDR3 consists of 15 residues. In nucleotides, the CDR3 is TGTGCCAGCAGCTTAACCCCATCCTCTGGAAACACCATATATTTT. Translating gives CASSLTPSSGNTIYF.

The CDR3 DNA reads as TGTGCCAGCAGCCAGGGACTGAACTACGAGCAGTACTTC. Translating it yields CASSQGLNYEQYF. The rearrangement joins TRBV11-3 to TRBJ2-7; TRBD2 might be the D (6 bases). From germline, CDR1 is SGHNT and CDR2 YENEEA. The CDR3 is 13 amino acids. V lost 5 bases and J 3 bases, leaving 11 bases between the germline ends.

The J gene is TRBJ2-6, the V gene TRBV7-6; D not certain. The CDR3 loop spans 16 amino acids. The V gene's germline CDR1 is SGHVS and CDR2 FNYEAQ. V was shortened by 1 base and J by 3 bases, with 10 bases between the two germline ends. The CDR3 protein is CASSLDQAHGANVLTF. CDR3 nucleotides: TGTGCCAGCAGCTTAGATCAGGCCCATGGGGCCAACGTCCTGACTTTC.

Details on this clone: A far larger clone is a single base away, which makes a read error likely. V is TRBV2 and J is TRBJ2-7; no clear D gene. The CDR3 length is 12 residues. V was pared by 7 bases and J by 6 bases, with 13 bases between. The germline CDR1 and CDR2 sequences are SNHLY and FYNNEI. The CDR3 DNA reads as TGTGCCAGCACTGGCTCCTCCACCGAGCAGTACTTC. This sequence encodes CASTGSSTEQYF. Full variable domain (missing parts from reference TRBV2 and TRBJ2-7): EPEVTQTPSHQVTQMGQEVILRCVPISNHLYFYWYRQILGQKVEFLVSFYNNEISEKSEIFDDQFSVERPDGSNFTLKIRSTKLEDSAMYFCASTGSSTEQYFGPGTRLTVT.

V usage is TRBV18 and J usage is TRBJ2-5, with 10 bases that match TRBD2. Trimming at V came to 3 bases and at J to 4 bases, leaving 8 bases not matched to a gene. Germline V gives CDR1 KGHSH, CDR2 LQKENI. There are 16 residues in the CDR3. For the CDR3, the DNA is TGTGCCAGCTCACCGGCGGCTAGCGGGGGCCGAGAGACCCAGTACTTC. It encodes CASSPAASGGRETQYF.